This entry is about one TCR beta chain. The antigen remains unidentified. The source of the sample is a study of T cell responses to AZD1222 COVID-19 vaccine. Germline trimming cut 6 bases from V and 9 bases from J; bases unmatched to any gene: 1. Germline CDR1 and CDR2: WSHSY and SAAADI. The CDR3 covers 11 residues. Broader study findings: The donors showed a predominance of white British ancestry and of females, with possible underestimation of clonal diversity. Reportedly, close to half of spike-specific TCRs are directed against unmutated variant regions.

Sequenced by immunoSEQ multiplex PCR; TCRdb stores in-frame clones only, minus some. In the table there are tens of thousands of clones, about 88% of which are singletons. The material sequenced was peripheral blood, taken on day 0 of AZD1222 vaccination. The V call is TRBV10-2, the J call TRBJ2-1; 8 bases agree with TRBD2. This clonotype was sampled from an adult in good health. Here the CDR3 DNA reads TGCGCCAGCAGAACTAGCGGTGAGCAGTTCTTC. Residues: CASRTSGEQFF.